The source of this T cell receptor (beta chain) is a study of T cell responses to AZD1222 COVID-19 vaccine. The V gene's germline CDR1 is MDHEN and CDR2 SYDVKM. V lost 4 bases to trimming and J lost 8 bases, with 6 bases between them. This CDR3 spans 11 amino acids. Findings and limits, study-wide: White British people made up most donors, females outnumbered males, and clonal diversity was possibly underestimated.

Remarks on this clone: Its antigen is as yet unknown.

Clones were read by immunoSEQ multiplex PCR, and TCRdb kept only the in-frame ones, dropping some. This table holds approximately 110,000 clones, roughly 87% found once. The sample consisted of peripheral blood, taken on day 0 of AZD1222 vaccination. The rearrangement links TRBV28 to TRBJ2-1; D gene uncertain. The origin of this receptor is an adult in good health. CDR3 DNA sequence: TGTGCCAGCAGTTCCGGCGATGAGCAGTTCTTC. Its protein product is CASSSGDEQFF.